Following are 11 T cell receptor beta chains from one sample sequenced in a study of T cells in Graves' hyperthyroidism and ophthalmopathy. Researchers amplified the TCR beta CDR3 regions from RNA transcripts. Using the HTBI primer set, a first-round RT-PCR was run on the TCR CDR3. TCRdb passed the multiplex PCR reads through MiXCR, listing each CDR3 protein once. The repertoire has hundreds of thousands of distinct CDR3 sequences, around 20% of them found once; the top ten carry 34%. Source material: blood. The receptor source for this set is a man aged 30 to 45 with Graves' ophthalmopathy.

This clonotype came up a few times. The rearrangement joins TRBV7-9 to TRBJ2-1, with 10 nucleotides matching TRBD2. CDR1 and CDR2 from the germline V gene are SEHNR and FQNEAQ (reference sequence). This CDR3 region has 14 residues. The trim removed 7 bases at V and 6 bases at J, leaving 6 bases unmatched. The CDR3 DNA follows: TGTGCCAGCACCCTAGCGGGAGAGAGCAATGAGCAGTTCTTC. Residues: CASTLAGESNEQFF.

This clonotype was observed many times. The genes are TRBV11-2 and TRBJ2-5; 8 nucleotides match TRBD2. The CDR3 consists of 15 residues. Germline lookup yields CDR1 SGHAT and CDR2 FQNNGV. Unmatched junction bases numbered 8, after V lost 3 bases and J lost 5 bases. In DNA, the CDR3 is TGTGCCAGCAGCTTTAGGTCCGGGACTAGTGAGACCCAGTACTTC. It yields the protein CASSFRSGTSETQYF.

This clonotype was detected ten times or more. The chain is built from TRBV28 and TRBJ2-7, with a weak D call TRBD2 (6 bases). This CDR3 region has 15 residues. The germline gives CDR1 MDHEN, CDR2 SYDVKM. The V and J ends lost 6 bases and 9 bases respectively, with 24 bases between them. The CDR3 DNA is TGTGCCAGCAGCAGAGGCGGGAACCTCTTACGAGTGCAGTACTTC. Protein sequence: CASSRGGNLLRVQYF. Complete variable domain (other parts from reference TRBV28 and TRBJ2-7): DVKVTQSSRYLVKRTGEKVFLECVQDMDHENMFWYRQDPGLGLRLIYFSYDVKMKEKGDIPEGYSVSREKKERFSLILESASTNQTSMYLCASSRGGNLLRVQYFGPGTRLTVT.

This chain joins TRBV18 and TRBJ2-5, with 7 bases that match TRBD1. Germline values: CDR1 KGHSH, CDR2 LQKENI. V shed 3 bases and J 4 bases; nucleotides not matched to a gene: 14. The CDR3 has 17 residues. The CDR3 region is CASSPGWDRVIRETQYF. The CDR3 DNA is TGTGCCAGCTCACCGGGTTGGGACAGAGTAATAAGAGAGACCCAGTACTTC.

This chain uses TRBV7-8 with TRBJ1-1; D not resolved. The CDR3 is 15 residues long. The germline gives CDR1 SGHVS, CDR2 FQNEAQ. The V end lost 3 bases, the J end lost 0 bases, and 11 bases lay between the germline ends. The CDR3 DNA follows: TGTGCCAGCAGCTTTCGCAGCAACATGAACACTGAAGCTTTCTTT. It is translated as CASSFRSNMNTEAFF.

This clonotype was recorded many times. The chain couples TRBV5-1 to TRBJ2-3, with D possibly TRBD2 on 6 matching bases. The CDR3 consists of 15 residues. V was pared by 3 bases and J by 2 bases, with 13 bases between. Per the germline V gene, CDR1 is SGHRS and CDR2 is YFSETQ. The CDR3 sequence: CASSSSGTDTDTQYF. In DNA form, the CDR3 reads TGCGCCAGCAGCTCGTCCGGGACTGACACAGATACGCAGTATTTT.

The chain recombines TRBV12-3 or TRBV12-4 with TRBJ2-1; the match to TRBD2 covers 14 bases. Unmatched junction bases numbered 3, after V lost 6 bases and J lost 5 bases. The CDR3 length is 15 residues. The CDR3, as DNA: TGTGCCAGCAGACTGACTAGCGGGAGGGACAATGAGCAGTTCTTC. It codes for CASRLTSGRDNEQFF.

This clonotype was observed at least ten times. The chain has TRBV29-1 and TRBJ2-3; unclear D gene. The V end was cut by 1 base, the J end by 7 bases, with 9 bases between. This CDR3 is built from 12 residues. Germline assignment: CDR1 SQVTM and CDR2 ANQGSEA. The DNA for the CDR3 is TGCAGCGTTGAAGTGCCACAGTATACGCAGTATTTT. This translates into CSVEVPQYTQYF.

The chain employs TRBV20-1 and TRBJ2-3; TRBD1 matches 8 bases. The germline V gene has CDR1 DFQATT and CDR2 SNEGSKA (reference sequence). The CDR3 has 14 amino acids. V lost 4 bases and J lost 1; bases outside the gene matches: 4. The CDR3 protein is CSAKTGEGTDTQYF. The CDR3 coding sequence is TGCAGTGCTAAGACAGGGGAGGGCACAGATACGCAGTATTTT.

Many counts were recorded for this clonotype. The rearrangement links TRBV2 to TRBJ2-7; 8 bases are a match to TRBD1. After removal of 7 bases from V and 5 bases from J, the junction contained 4 bases not matched to a gene. CDR3 length: 12 amino acids. Per germline, CDR1 SNHLY and CDR2 FYNNEI. DNA of the CDR3: TGTGCCAGCATCGGACAGGGCCACGAGCAGTACTTC. It specifies CASIGQGHEQYF.

This clonotype was seen more than once but under ten times. The chain recombines TRBV12-3 or TRBV12-4 with TRBJ1-4; D unclear. This CDR3 spans 14 amino acids. Trimming took off 6 bases at V and 3 bases at J, with 11 bases between the two ends. CDR3 sequence reads: CASRLRAANEKLFF. The CDR3 nucleotides are TGTGCCAGCAGGCTCCGGGCGGCTAATGAAAAACTGTTTTTT.